Listed below are T cell receptor beta chains from one sample, sequenced in a study of T-cell reconstitution after alpha-beta-depleted transplantation in children. MiXCR, run by TCRdb on the PCR reads, gives a single entry per CDR3 protein. The sample consists of 150,000 to 250,000 distinct CDR3 sequences, 6.3% of them appearing once. The sample consisted of PBMCs, taken before TCRalphabeta/CD19-depleted stem cell transplant. These receptors all come from a girl under three years old with combined immunodeficiency, due to receive a stem cell transplant. CDR3s include the opening cysteine and the closing phenylalanine or tryptophan. D genes are given only for firm matches. Some rows mark clone size as missing; the rest say once, few, many or name a class of expanded clone.

CDR3 DNA: TGTGCCAGCAGCTTGGTGCCCGCCCAAGAGACCCAGTACTTC; CDR3 protein: CASSLVPAQETQYF; D gene: NA; V gene: TRBV5-6; J gene: TRBJ2-5; clone size: few
CDR3 DNA: TGTGCCACCAGCACCCTAACAGGATACAATGAGCAGTTCTTC; CDR3 protein: CATSTLTGYNEQFF; D gene: NA; V gene: TRBV15; J gene: TRBJ2-1; clone size: many
CDR3 DNA: TGTGCCAGCAGCTTTCTAAGCGGGGAGCTGTTTTTT; CDR3 protein: CASSFLSGELFF; D gene: NA; V gene: TRBV7-6; J gene: TRBJ2-2; clone size: many
CDR3 DNA: TGCCAGCGGACCCGCTCCTACAATGAGCAGTTCTTC; CDR3 protein: CQRTRSYNEQFF; D gene: NA; V gene: TRBV30; J gene: TRBJ2-1; clone size: few
CDR3 DNA: TGCGCCAGCAGCTTGGCTTTCAGGACAGGGGTTCAAGAGACCCAGTACTTC; CDR3 protein: CASSLAFRTGVQETQYF; D gene: TRBD1; V gene: TRBV5-1; J gene: TRBJ2-5; clone size: many
CDR3 DNA: TGTGCCTGGAGTGTACTAGCGCACCACACCGGGGAGCTGTTTTTT; CDR3 protein: CAWSVLAHHTGELFF; D gene: TRBD2; V gene: TRBV30; J gene: TRBJ2-2; clone size: NA
CDR3 DNA: TGCAGTGCTAGACCCATTGAAGCGGGAGTCACAGATACGCAGTATTTT; CDR3 protein: CSARPIEAGVTDTQYF; D gene: TRBD2; V gene: TRBV20-1; J gene: TRBJ2-3; clone size: many
CDR3 DNA: TGCAGCGTTGAGACTAGCGGCCGGTCCTACAATGAGCAGTTCTTC; CDR3 protein: CSVETSGRSYNEQFF; D gene: TRBD2; V gene: TRBV29-1; J gene: TRBJ2-1; clone size: many
CDR3 DNA: TGTGCCAGCAGTTCCGTGGACAGGGGATATCAGCCCCAGCATTTT; CDR3 protein: CASSSVDRGYQPQHF; D gene: TRBD1; V gene: TRBV6-5; J gene: TRBJ1-5; clone size: many
CDR3 DNA: TGTGCCAGCAGCGAGACTAGCGGGGGGGCCGGATGGTCCTACAATGAGCAGTTCTTC; CDR3 protein: CASSETSGGAGWSYNEQFF; D gene: TRBD2; V gene: TRBV11-2; J gene: TRBJ2-1; clone size: few
CDR3 DNA: TGTGCCAGCAGTCCCATCGGAGGACTTCTAGCCAAAAACATTCAGTACTTC; CDR3 protein: CASSPIGGLLAKNIQYF; D gene: NA; V gene: TRBV12-3/TRBV12-4; J gene: TRBJ2-4; clone size: many
CDR3 DNA: TGCAGCGTTGGAGCACTAGCGGGTTTTGGTGAGACCCAGTACTTC; CDR3 protein: CSVGALAGFGETQYF; D gene: TRBD2; V gene: TRBV29-1; J gene: TRBJ2-5; clone size: many
CDR3 DNA: TGCGCCAGCAGCCGACCGACTAGCGGGGGTGACAATGAGCAGTTCTTC; CDR3 protein: CASSRPTSGGDNEQFF; D gene: TRBD2; V gene: TRBV4-1; J gene: TRBJ2-1; clone size: many
CDR3 DNA: TGCAGCGTCCAGGCTTTAGCAGGTGAGCAGTTCTTC; CDR3 protein: CSVQALAGEQFF; D gene: NA; V gene: TRBV29-1; J gene: TRBJ2-1; clone size: many
CDR3 DNA: TGTGCCACCAGTCCGACCCCCCCGAGGGATGAGCAGTTCTTC; CDR3 protein: CATSPTPPRDEQFF; D gene: NA; V gene: TRBV24-1; J gene: TRBJ2-1; clone size: many
CDR3 DNA: TGTGCCAGCAGTCCACGGACAGGGAGAAATGAAAAACTGTTTTTT; CDR3 protein: CASSPRTGRNEKLFF; D gene: TRBD1; V gene: TRBV25-1; J gene: TRBJ1-4; clone size: NA
CDR3 DNA: TGCGCCAGCAGCCAAACCGGGGGGGCCAATAAAGAGCAGTTCTTC; CDR3 protein: CASSQTGGANKEQFF; D gene: TRBD2; V gene: TRBV4-3; J gene: TRBJ2-1; clone size: NA
CDR3 DNA: TGTGCCAGCAGCTCGTGGGCCCCAGGCAGCTCCTACGAGCAGTACTTC; CDR3 protein: CASSSWAPGSSYEQYF; D gene: NA; V gene: TRBV7-9; J gene: TRBJ2-7; clone size: NA
CDR3 DNA: TGCAGCGTGACAGGTCTGAACACTGAAGCTTTCTTT; CDR3 protein: CSVTGLNTEAFF; D gene: NA; V gene: TRBV29-1; J gene: TRBJ1-1; clone size: many
CDR3 DNA: TGTGCCAGCAGTTCCCTCTACAATGAGCAGTTCTTC; CDR3 protein: CASSSLYNEQFF; D gene: NA; V gene: TRBV7-8; J gene: TRBJ2-1; clone size: many
CDR3 DNA: TGTGCCAGCAGTTTTGGTCGGCAGGCCTACGAGCAGTACTTC; CDR3 protein: CASSFGRQAYEQYF; D gene: NA; V gene: TRBV28; J gene: TRBJ2-7; clone size: few
CDR3 DNA: TGCAATGGGGGAGTAGATACGCAGTATTTT; CDR3 protein: CNGGVDTQYF; D gene: NA; V gene: TRBV29-1; J gene: TRBJ2-3; clone size: many
CDR3 DNA: TGTGCCAGCAGTTTAGCGGGGCACACCGGGGAGCTGTTTTTT; CDR3 protein: CASSLAGHTGELFF; D gene: NA; V gene: TRBV28; J gene: TRBJ2-2; clone size: many
CDR3 DNA: TGTGCCAGTACCCATGGCGGTCCTTTCGGGGGTGTGGGCACCACTGAAGCTTTCTTT; CDR3 protein: CASTHGGPFGGVGTTEAFF; D gene: NA; V gene: TRBV19; J gene: TRBJ1-1; clone size: few
CDR3 DNA: TGCAGCGTTGGACGGCTCACAGATACGCAGTATTTT; CDR3 protein: CSVGRLTDTQYF; D gene: NA; V gene: TRBV29-1; J gene: TRBJ2-3; clone size: many
CDR3 DNA: TGTGCCAGCAGAACAGGGGGGCGTGAGACCCAGTACTTC; CDR3 protein: CASRTGGRETQYF; D gene: TRBD1; V gene: TRBV28; J gene: TRBJ2-5; clone size: many
CDR3 DNA: TGCAGTGCAGACACTAGGAGGGGGGGATTCTTC; CDR3 protein: CSADTRRGGFF; D gene: NA; V gene: TRBV20-1; J gene: TRBJ2-1; clone size: many
CDR3 DNA: TGTGCCAGCAGCCGTCAGGAGCAAGAGACCCAGTACTTC; CDR3 protein: CASSRQEQETQYF; D gene: NA; V gene: TRBV7-9; J gene: TRBJ2-5; clone size: NA
CDR3 DNA: TGTGCCAGCATCCAGGGGGCGGTCCGCACAGATACGCAGTATTTT; CDR3 protein: CASIQGAVRTDTQYF; D gene: TRBD1; V gene: TRBV7-9; J gene: TRBJ2-3; clone size: many
CDR3 DNA: TGTGCCAGCAGTTTGACCCGACAGAACACTGAAGCTTTCTTT; CDR3 protein: CASSLTRQNTEAFF; D gene: NA; V gene: TRBV12-3/TRBV12-4; J gene: TRBJ1-1; clone size: many
CDR3 DNA: TGTGCCACCAGCAGCGACCCCTACAATGAGCAGTTCTTC; CDR3 protein: CATSSDPYNEQFF; D gene: NA; V gene: TRBV15; J gene: TRBJ2-1; clone size: many
CDR3 DNA: TGCAGCGTTGCATCGACAGGGTGGCATGGCTACACCTTC; CDR3 protein: CSVASTGWHGYTF; D gene: TRBD1; V gene: TRBV29-1; J gene: TRBJ1-2; clone size: many
CDR3 DNA: TGTGCCACCAGCAGAGGGGCAACAACTAATGAAAAACTGTTTTTT; CDR3 protein: CATSRGATTNEKLFF; D gene: NA; V gene: TRBV15; J gene: TRBJ1-4; clone size: many
CDR3 DNA: TGTGCCAGTAGTTATCGTACCGGGGAGCTGTTTTTT; CDR3 protein: CASSYRTGELFF; D gene: NA; V gene: TRBV19; J gene: TRBJ2-2; clone size: NA
CDR3 DNA: TGTGCCAGTAGTTCTATGTTGGGACTAGCCTACAATGAGCAGTTCTTC; CDR3 protein: CASSSMLGLAYNEQFF; D gene: TRBD2; V gene: TRBV19; J gene: TRBJ2-1; clone size: many